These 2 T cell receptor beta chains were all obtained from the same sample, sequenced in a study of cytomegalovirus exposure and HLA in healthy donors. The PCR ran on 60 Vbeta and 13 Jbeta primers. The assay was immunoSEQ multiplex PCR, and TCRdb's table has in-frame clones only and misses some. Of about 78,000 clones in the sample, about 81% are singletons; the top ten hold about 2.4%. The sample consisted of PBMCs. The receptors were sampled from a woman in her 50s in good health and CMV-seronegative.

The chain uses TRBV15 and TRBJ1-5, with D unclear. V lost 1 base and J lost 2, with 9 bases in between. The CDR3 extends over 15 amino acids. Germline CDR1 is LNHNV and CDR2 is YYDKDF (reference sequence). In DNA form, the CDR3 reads TGTGCCACCAGCAGAGTAAGCGAGGGCAATCAGCCCCAGCATTTT. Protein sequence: CATSRVSEGNQPQHF.

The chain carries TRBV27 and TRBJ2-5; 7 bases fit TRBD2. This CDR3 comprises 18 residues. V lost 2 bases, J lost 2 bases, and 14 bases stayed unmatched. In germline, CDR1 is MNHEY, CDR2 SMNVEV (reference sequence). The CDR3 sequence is CASSLGRGVAGQQETQYF. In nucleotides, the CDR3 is TGTGCCAGCAGTTTAGGAAGAGGGGTAGCGGGTCAGCAAGAGACCCAGTACTTC.